Included here is one T cell receptor beta chain sequence, with context. Its specific antigen is unknown. No base qualities exist here, and no much larger clone lies one base off it. These data are taken from a study of T cells in Graves' hyperthyroidism and ophthalmopathy (dated by TCRdb to between 2018 and 2021). The study in broad terms: Peripheral blood was collected at initial diagnosis, before any treatment. An independent validation cohort of around 19 hyperthyroidism patients and 17 patients who later progressed to ophthalmopathy tested prospective prediction of ophthalmopathy. Thyroid tissue and blood T-cell repertoires from roughly six Graves' hyperthyroidism patients were also compared in the study. To identify TCR V-J signatures that set the groups apart, the researchers used a discovery cohort of about a hundred patients, made up of approximately 43 with Graves' ophthalmopathy and some 58 with stable Graves' hyperthyroidism. For training and testing, the 80 to 100 patients in the discovery cohort were randomly divided in a 7:3 ratio. After sampling, hyperthyroidism patients received methimazole starting at 30 mg daily, and ophthalmopathy patients received high-dose intravenous methylprednisolone. TCR Vbeta CDR3 sequencing of approximately 140 peripheral blood samples (under 45 ophthalmopathy, over 70 hyperthyroidism and roughly 17 progressor patients) is reported in the paper. Findings and caveats that apply to the study as a whole: During validation, the model predicted progression to ophthalmopathy a median of about 6.3 months ahead of onset, with around 71% sensitivity and more than 72% specificity. Ophthalmopathy was separated from stable hyperthyroidism by a 13 V-J signature model, with roughly 88% sensitivity and about 81% specificity obtained in cross-validation and 80%/75% obtained in testing. Most expanded thyroid clonotypes (frequency above 0.001) were also detected in blood, a finding suggesting that blood repertoires may reflect thyroid immune responses. No statistical method was used to set the sample size in advance, and investigators knew the group allocation.

Ophthalmopathy patients had moderately to severely active disease, Clinical Activity Score of at least 3, NOSPECS grade of at least 4, and duration under 3 months. The study excluded patients with uncontrolled infections, other autoimmune diseases, pregnancy or lactation. Clinical symptoms, serum thyroxine and TRAb, thyroid ultrasound, and orbital computed tomography formed the basis for the diagnoses. Ficoll-Paque density gradient centrifugation was used to isolate PBMCs from 9.5 to 10 ml of fresh peripheral blood. Total RNA was extracted using Trizol reagent, and RNA quality was assessed on an Agilent 2100 Bioanalyzer. Amplification of TCR beta CDR3 regions was carried out from RNA transcripts. The TCR CDR3 was subjected to a first round of RT-PCR using the HTBI primer set and the Qiagen OneStep RT-PCR kit. The libraries were constructed in a second round of multiplex PCR and then size-selected and purified. Sequencing of the libraries was done on an Illumina HiSeq2000 using paired-end 100 bp reads. The original methods were these. SOAPnuke was used to process the raw data, with reads discarded if the reads contained adapters or uncalled bases, had a mean Phred below 15, or lacked an exact constant-primer or identifier match. COPE v1.2.5 was used to merge high-quality paired reads, and clonotypes were defined as unique nucleotide sequences. MiTCR v1.1 was used to align the clonotypes against IMGT TRBV, TRBD and TRBJ reference segments. The analysis was restricted to V-J combinations with a frequency above 0.0001, which together covered 99.2% of the repertoires. A TCS score was defined as the ratio of F50 (clonal expansion) to E x V (chaos), with BLOSUM62-based TCRdist applied between CDR3 peptides within each V-J. Welch's t-statistics and random forest reduced roughly 540 V-J features to under 15, which were used in a naive Bayes classifier (R e1071). Using fastp trimming at Q25 and MiXCR clonotype assembly, TCRdb reanalyzed the public sequencing data and kept in-frame beta chains. Under each unique CDR3 protein, matching rows form one entry showing the most common genes and DNA. TCRdb's processing, not the study's, gives the V and J calls here. The sample table lists fewer than 400,000 distinct CDR3 sequences, roughly an eighth of them with a count of one. Around 28% of the sample rests with the top ten.

This TCR was sampled from a man in his fifties with Graves' ophthalmopathy. The specimen was blood.

The nucleotide sequence reads as follows: TGTGCCTGGAGTAGGACAGCTAGCACAGATACGCAGTATTTT. This is translated as CAWSRTASTDTQYF. The rearrangement combines TRBV30 with TRBJ2-3, with TRBD1 perhaps the D gene, on 6 matching bases. CDR1 and CDR2 are drawn from the germline V gene (reference sequence): GTSNPN, SVGIG. V drops 2 bases and J drops 0 bases, leaving 9 bases in between. CDR3 length: 14 amino acids, cysteine to phenylalanine. The entry retains the CDR3 DNA only, 42 bases that are in frame from base 1.